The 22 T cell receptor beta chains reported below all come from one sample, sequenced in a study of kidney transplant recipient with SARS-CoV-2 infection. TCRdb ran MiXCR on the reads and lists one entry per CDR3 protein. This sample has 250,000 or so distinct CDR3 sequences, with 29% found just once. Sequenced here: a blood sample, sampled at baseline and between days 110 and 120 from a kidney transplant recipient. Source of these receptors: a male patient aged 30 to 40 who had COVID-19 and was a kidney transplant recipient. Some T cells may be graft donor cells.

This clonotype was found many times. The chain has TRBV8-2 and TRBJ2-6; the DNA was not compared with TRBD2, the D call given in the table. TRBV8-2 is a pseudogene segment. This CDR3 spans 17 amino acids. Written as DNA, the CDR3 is TGTGGCAATAGAGCTAGGATAACACAAAGTCGGGCCAACGTCCTGACTTTC. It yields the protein CGNRARITQSRANVLTF.

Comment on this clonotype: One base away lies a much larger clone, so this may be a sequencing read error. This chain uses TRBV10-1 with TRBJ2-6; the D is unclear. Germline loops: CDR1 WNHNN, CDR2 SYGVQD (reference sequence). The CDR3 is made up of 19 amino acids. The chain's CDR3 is CASQWNQKIAQSRANALTF. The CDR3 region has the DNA TGCGCCAGCCAGTGGAACCAAAAGATCGCACAAAGTCGGGCCAACGCCCTGACTTTC.

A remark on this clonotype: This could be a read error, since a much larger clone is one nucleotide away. CDR3 amino acids: CASSKPPGGRRTYGYTF. In nucleotides, the CDR3 is TGTGCCAGCAGTAAACCTCCAGGTGGGAGAAGGACCTATGGCTACACCTTC. The V gene is TRBV6-6, the J gene TRBJ1-2, with D hard to call. Germline CDR1 is MNHNY and CDR2 is SVGAGI (reference sequence). This CDR3 has 17 amino acids. V lost 5 bases and J lost 4, with 23 bases in between.

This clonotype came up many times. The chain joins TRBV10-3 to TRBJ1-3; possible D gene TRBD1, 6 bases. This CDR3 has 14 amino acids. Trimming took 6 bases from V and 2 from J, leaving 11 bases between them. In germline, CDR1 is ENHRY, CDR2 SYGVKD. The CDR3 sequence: CAIRNGQPGNTIYF. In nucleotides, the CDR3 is TGTGCCATCAGAAATGGACAGCCTGGAAACACCATATATTTT.

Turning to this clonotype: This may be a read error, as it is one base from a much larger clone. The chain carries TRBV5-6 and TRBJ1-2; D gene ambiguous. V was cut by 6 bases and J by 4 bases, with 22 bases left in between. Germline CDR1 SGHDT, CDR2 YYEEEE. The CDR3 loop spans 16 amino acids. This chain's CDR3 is CASTSYNSRRTYGYTF. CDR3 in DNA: TGTGCCAGCACCTCGTACAATAGTCGAAGGACCTATGGCTACACCTTC.

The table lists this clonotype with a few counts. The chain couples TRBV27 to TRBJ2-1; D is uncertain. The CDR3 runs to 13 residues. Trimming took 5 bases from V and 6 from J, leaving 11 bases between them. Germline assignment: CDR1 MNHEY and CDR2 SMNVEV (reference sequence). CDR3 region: CASSPLGRNEQFF. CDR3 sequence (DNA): TGTGCCAGCAGTCCTTTGGGTCGCAATGAGCAGTTCTTC.

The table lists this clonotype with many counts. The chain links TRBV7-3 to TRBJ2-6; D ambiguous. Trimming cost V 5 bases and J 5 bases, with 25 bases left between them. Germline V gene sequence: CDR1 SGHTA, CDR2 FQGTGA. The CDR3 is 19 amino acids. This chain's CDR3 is CASSHRVRRLQSRANVLTF. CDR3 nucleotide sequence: TGTGCCAGCAGCCATCGAGTCAGACGCTTACAAAGTCGGGCCAACGTCCTGACTTTC. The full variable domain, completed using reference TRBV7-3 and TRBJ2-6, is GAGVSQTPSNKVTEKGKYVELRCDPISGHTALYWYRQSLGQGPEFLIYFQGTGAADDSGLPNDRFFAVRPEGSVSTLKIQRTERGDSAVYLCASSHRVRRLQSRANVLTFGAGSRLTVL.

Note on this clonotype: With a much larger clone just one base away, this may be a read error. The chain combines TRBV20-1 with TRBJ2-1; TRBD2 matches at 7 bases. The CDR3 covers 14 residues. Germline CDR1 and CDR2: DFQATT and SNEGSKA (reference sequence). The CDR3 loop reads CSAILAARYNGQFF. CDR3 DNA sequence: TGCAGTGCCATCCTAGCGGCCCGCTACAATGGGCAGTTCTTC.

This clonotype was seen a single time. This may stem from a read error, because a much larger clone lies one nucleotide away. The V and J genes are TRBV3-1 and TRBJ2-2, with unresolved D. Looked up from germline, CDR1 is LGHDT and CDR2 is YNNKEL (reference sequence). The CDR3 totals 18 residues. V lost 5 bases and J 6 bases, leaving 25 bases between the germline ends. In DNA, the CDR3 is TGTGCCAGCAGCGGCCGCAATCCCATTTCAGGCTTGGCCGGGGAGCTGTTTTTT. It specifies CASSGRNPISGLAGELFF. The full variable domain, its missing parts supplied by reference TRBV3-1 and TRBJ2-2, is DTAVSQTPKYLVTQMGNDKSIKCEQNLGHDTMYWYKQDSKKFLKIMFSYNNKELIINETVPNRFSPKSPDKAHLNLHINSLELGDSAVYFCASSGRNPISGLAGELFFGEGSRLTVL.

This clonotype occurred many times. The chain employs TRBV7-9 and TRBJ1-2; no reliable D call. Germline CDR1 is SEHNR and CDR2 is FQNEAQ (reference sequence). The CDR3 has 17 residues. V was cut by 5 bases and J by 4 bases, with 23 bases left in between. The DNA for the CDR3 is TGTGCCAGCAGCATTAGCCAATACCATGGAAAGACCTATGGCTACACCTTC. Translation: CASSISQYHGKTYGYTF.

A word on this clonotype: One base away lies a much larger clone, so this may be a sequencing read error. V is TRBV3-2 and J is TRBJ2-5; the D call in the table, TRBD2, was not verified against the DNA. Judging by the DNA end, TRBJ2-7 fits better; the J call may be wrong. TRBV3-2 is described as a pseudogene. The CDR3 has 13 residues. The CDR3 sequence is CASSQVRVSEQYF. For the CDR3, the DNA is TGTGCCAGCAGCCAAGTGCGGGTGAGCGAGCAGTACTTC.

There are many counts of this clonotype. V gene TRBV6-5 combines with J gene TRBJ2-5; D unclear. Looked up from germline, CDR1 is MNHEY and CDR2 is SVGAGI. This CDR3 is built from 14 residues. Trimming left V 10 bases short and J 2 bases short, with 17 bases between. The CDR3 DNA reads TGTGCCACCACACCGCTATTATGGCAAGAGACCCAGTACTTC. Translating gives CATTPLLWQETQYF.

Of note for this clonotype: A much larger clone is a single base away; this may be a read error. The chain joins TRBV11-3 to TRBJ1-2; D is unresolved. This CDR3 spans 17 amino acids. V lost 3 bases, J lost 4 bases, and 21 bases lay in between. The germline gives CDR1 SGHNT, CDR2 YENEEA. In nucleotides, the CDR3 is TGTGCCAGCAGCTTTGGGTGCGATCTCGGAAAGGCCTATGGCTACACCTTC. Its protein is CASSFGCDLGKAYGYTF.

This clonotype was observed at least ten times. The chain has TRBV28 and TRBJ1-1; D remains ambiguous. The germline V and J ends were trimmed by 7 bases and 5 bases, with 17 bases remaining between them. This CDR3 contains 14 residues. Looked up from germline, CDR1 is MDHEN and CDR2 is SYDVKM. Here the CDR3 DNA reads TGTGCCAGCAATCGCATGGCGGTTAGGACTGAAGCTTTCTTT. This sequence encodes CASNRMAVRTEAFF.

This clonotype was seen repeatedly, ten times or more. Here the CDR3 reads CASSDLYGRGLEQYF. In nucleotides, the CDR3 is TGTGCCAGCAGCGACCTCTATGGCAGGGGGCTCGAGCAGTACTTC. J is TRBJ2-7 and V is TRBV2; TRBD1 matches 8 bases. This CDR3 has 15 amino acids. From germline, CDR1 is SNHLY and CDR2 FYNNEI. V lost 6 bases and J lost 6; bases outside the gene matches: 13. The full variable domain, its missing parts supplied by reference TRBV2 and TRBJ2-7, is EPEVTQTPSHQVTQMGQEVILRCVPISNHLYFYWYRQILGQKVEFLVSFYNNEISEKSEIFDDQFSVERPDGSNFTLKIRSTKLEDSAMYFCASSDLYGRGLEQYFGPGTRLTVT.

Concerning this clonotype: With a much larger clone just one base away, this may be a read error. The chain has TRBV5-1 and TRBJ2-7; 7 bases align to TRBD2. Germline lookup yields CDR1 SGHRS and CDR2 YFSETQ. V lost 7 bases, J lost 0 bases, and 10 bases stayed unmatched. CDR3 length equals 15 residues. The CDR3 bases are TGCGCCAGCGGACCGACTAGCCAGAGCTCCTACGAGCAGTACTTC. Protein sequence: CASGPTSQSSYEQYF.

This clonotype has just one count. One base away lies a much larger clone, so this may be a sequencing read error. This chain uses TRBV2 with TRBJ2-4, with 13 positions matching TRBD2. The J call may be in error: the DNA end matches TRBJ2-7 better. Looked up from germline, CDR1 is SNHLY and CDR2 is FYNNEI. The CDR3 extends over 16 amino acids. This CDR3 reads CTSSGGLAGEAHEQYV. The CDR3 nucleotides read TGTACCAGCAGTGGCGGACTAGCGGGAGAGGCCCACGAGCAGTACGTC.

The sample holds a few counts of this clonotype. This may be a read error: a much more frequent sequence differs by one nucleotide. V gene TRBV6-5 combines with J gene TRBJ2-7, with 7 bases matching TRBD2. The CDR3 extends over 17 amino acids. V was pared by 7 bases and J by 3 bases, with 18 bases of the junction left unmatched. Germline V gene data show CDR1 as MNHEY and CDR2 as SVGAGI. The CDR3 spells CASIPSSASSGVYEQYF. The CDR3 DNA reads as TGTGCCAGCATTCCTAGTTCTGCGTCTAGCGGTGTCTACGAGCAGTACTTC.

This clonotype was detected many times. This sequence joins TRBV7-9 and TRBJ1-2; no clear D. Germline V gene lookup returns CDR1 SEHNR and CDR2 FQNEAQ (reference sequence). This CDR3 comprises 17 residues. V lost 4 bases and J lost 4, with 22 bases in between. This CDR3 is CASSSAAYHGKTYGYTF. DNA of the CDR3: TGTGCCAGCAGCTCGGCAGCATACCATGGAAAGACCTATGGCTACACCTTC.

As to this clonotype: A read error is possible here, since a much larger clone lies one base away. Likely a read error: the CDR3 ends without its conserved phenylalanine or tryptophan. CDR3 bases: TGTGCCAGCAGCTCTGCAATTCCCATTTCAATTCGCACTGAAGCTTTCTCT. This sequence encodes CASSSAIPISIRTEAFS. The V gene is TRBV3-1, the J gene TRBJ1-1; D is unresolved. The CDR3 is made up of 17 amino acids. Deletions cut 5 bases from V and 4 bases from J, with 23 bases between. Germline loops: CDR1 LGHDT, CDR2 YNNKEL (reference sequence).

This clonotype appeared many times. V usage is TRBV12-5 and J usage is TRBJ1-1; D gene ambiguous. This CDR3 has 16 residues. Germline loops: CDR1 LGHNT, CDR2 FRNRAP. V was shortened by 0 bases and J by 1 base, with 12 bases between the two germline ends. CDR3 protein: CASGLVLGRRNTEAFF. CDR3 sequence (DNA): TGTGCTAGTGGTTTGGTACTTGGACGGAGGAACACTGAAGCTTTCTTT.

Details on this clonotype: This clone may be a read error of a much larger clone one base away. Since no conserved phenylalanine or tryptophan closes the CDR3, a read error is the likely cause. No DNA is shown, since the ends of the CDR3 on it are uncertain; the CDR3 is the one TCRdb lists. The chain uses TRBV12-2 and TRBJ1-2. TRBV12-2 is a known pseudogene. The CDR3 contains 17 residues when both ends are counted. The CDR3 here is CASRSLGTPRKTYGYTL.